This entry concerns a single TCR beta chain. Its cognate antigen is unknown. This entry belongs to a study of a mutant IDH1 vaccine in newly diagnosed glioma. This sample's time point: week 5, during vaccination. The study gave 300 ug of mutant IDH1 20-mer peptide per vaccine dose, with topical imiquimod. Method: immunoSEQ multiplex PCR; TCRdb's copy keeps in-frame clones and lacks some. The profile shows around 40,000 clones, 70% to 90% of them singletons. There are 14 residues in the CDR3. Per the germline V gene, CDR1 is WSHSY and CDR2 is SAAADI. After removal of 8 bases from V and 9 bases from J, the junction contained 10 bases not matched to a gene.

The chain combines TRBV10-2 with TRBJ2-1, with 10 bases aligning to TRBD2. The receptor was isolated from a middle-aged man with glioma. The sample in question was PBMCs, obtained from a glioma patient whose treatment included an IDH1 peptide vaccine. The CDR3 DNA sequence: TGCGCCAGCTCCGCCGGGACTAGCGTTTTTGAGCAGTTCTTC. Its translation is CASSAGTSVFEQFF.